Listed below are T cell receptor beta chains from one sample, sequenced in a study of blood T cell repertoires in COVID-19. The assay was immunoSEQ multiplex PCR, and TCRdb's table has in-frame clones only and misses some. The sample has more than 250,000 clones, about 91% seen once; the top ten hold 1.5% to 2%. Sequencing was done on a sample of peripheral blood. Receptors originate from a woman aged 25 to 45 with COVID-19, enrolled during active disease. Both conserved end residues are part of each CDR3. D genes are given only for firm matches. The size of a clone is reported for some rows only, either as once, few or many, or as a class for expanded clones.

J | size | D | V | DNA | CDR3
TRBJ2-5 | . | . | TRBV5-1 | TGCGCCAGCAGCCGGGCCGGGACACAAGAGACCCAGTACTTC | CASSRAGTQETQYF
TRBJ1-1 | . | . | TRBV7-9 | TGTGCCAGCAGCTTAGGAGGTACAGGGAAAGCTTTCTTT | CASSLGGTGKAFF
TRBJ2-7 | . | TRBD2 | TRBV6-1 | TGTGCCAGCAGTGAAACCGTACGTGGGACTAGCCGAGTAGGAGCCTACGAGCAGTACTTC | CASSETVRGTSRVGAYEQYF
TRBJ1-2 | . | . | TRBV2 | TGTGCCAGCAGTGAAGCGCTGGCAGGGGATGGGGGCTACACCTTC | CASSEALAGDGGYTF
TRBJ1-5 | few | . | TRBV30 | TGTGCCTGGAGTGAGAGCCCTGATGGGGCACAGCCCCAGCATTTT | CAWSESPDGAQPQHF
TRBJ2-5 | . | . | TRBV7-9 | TGTGCCAGCTCACTGGGGGCTCCGGAGACCCAGTACTTC | CASSLGAPETQYF
TRBJ1-2 | . | . | TRBV4-3 | TGCGCCAGCAGCCAAGATCCCGGGGTTCCCTATGGCTACACCTTC | CASSQDPGVPYGYTF
TRBJ1-1 | once | TRBD1 | TRBV11-3 | TGTGCCAGCAGCTTAGGAAACAGGGGAGCTTTCTTT | CASSLGNRGAFF
TRBJ2-5 | . | TRBD1 | TRBV6-5 | TGTGCCAGCAGGCCCGGGACAGGCGGGGAGACCCAGTACTTC | CASRPGTGGETQYF
TRBJ1-1 | once | . | TRBV14 | TGTGCCAGCAGCCGAGGGCCTCCGAGGGCTTTCTTT | CASSRGPPRAFF
TRBJ1-2 | . | TRBD1 | TRBV18 | TGTGCCAGCTCACTGGGACAGGCTCTGGGGTATGGCTACACCTTC | CASSLGQALGYGYTF
TRBJ2-2 | . | . | TRBV24-1 | TGTGCCACCAGTGATTTATCAGGTGCGAACACCGGGGAGCTGTTTTTT | CATSDLSGANTGELFF
TRBJ2-3 | . | TRBD1 | TRBV4-3 | TGCGCCAGCAGCCACCTACAGGGGATCCCCACAGATACGCAGTATTTT | CASSHLQGIPTDTQYF
TRBJ2-3 | . | . | TRBV6-1 | TGTGCCAGCAGTGAGGTTGGCGGGGACACAGATACGCAGTATTTT | CASSEVGGDTDTQYF
TRBJ1-5 | . | . | TRBV25-1 | TGTGCCAGCCAGGGGAGGGGTCAGCCCCAGCATTTT | CASQGRGQPQHF
TRBJ2-7 | . | . | TRBV11-2 | TGTGCCAGCAGCCGGGGAGGTGGCCGAGCCTACGAGCAGTACTTC | CASSRGGGRAYEQYF